The 28 T cell receptor beta chains reported below all come from one sample, sequenced in a study of shared clonotypes between healthy human individuals. Profiled with immunoSEQ multiplex PCR; TCRdb holds only in-frame clones, not every one. In the table there are approximately 470,000 clones, around 85% of which are singletons. The sequenced sample consisted of PBMCs. These receptors were taken from a middle-aged woman in good health. Some clones in this sample may be carry-over from other donors' samples.

The chain links TRBV7-8 to TRBJ1-2; D is perhaps TRBD1 (5 bases). Germline V gives CDR1 SGHVS, CDR2 FQNEAQ. The germline V and J ends were trimmed by 6 bases and 7 bases, with 12 bases remaining between them. The CDR3 runs to 12 residues. The CDR3 coding sequence is TGTGCCAGCAGTTTGGGGGGAGGTGGCTACACCTTC. Encoded protein: CASSLGGGGYTF. Drawing the rest from reference TRBV7-8 and TRBJ1-2, the complete variable domain is GAGVSQSPRYKVAKRGQDVALRCDPISGHVSLFWYQQALGQGPEFLTYFQNEAQLDKSGLPSDRFFAERPEGSVSTLKIQRTQQEDSAVYLCASSLGGGGYTFGSGTRLTVV.

The V and J genes are TRBV11-2 and TRBJ2-7; D possibly corresponds to TRBD1 (5 bases). This CDR3 is built from 15 residues. Germline V CDR1 and CDR2: SGHAT, FQNNGV. Trimming took off 3 bases at V and 0 bases at J, with 12 bases between the two ends. CDR3 DNA sequence: TGTGCCAGCAGCTTGACAGCGAAAAGCTCCTACGAGCAGTACTTC. This codes for CASSLTAKSSYEQYF.

The V gene is TRBV7-7, the J gene TRBJ2-2; D may be TRBD1 or TRBD2 (5 bases each). The CDR3 extends over 16 amino acids. Germline assignment: CDR1 SSHAT and CDR2 FNYEAQ (reference sequence). V lost 5 bases and J lost 0, with 13 bases in between. The CDR3 nucleotides read TGTGCCAGCAGCATCGGGACGGGGTCGAACACCGGGGAGCTGTTTTTT. It encodes CASSIGTGSNTGELFF.

J is TRBJ2-7 and V is TRBV5-4; 11 bases agree with TRBD2. The germline V gene encodes CDR1 SGHNT and CDR2 YYREEE (reference sequence). This CDR3 spans 16 amino acids. J gave up 0 bases and V 4 bases, and 6 bases lay outside the gene matches. The CDR3 loop is CASSVVAGGLSYEQYF. For the CDR3, the DNA is TGTGCCAGCAGCGTTGTAGCGGGAGGGCTCTCCTACGAGCAGTACTTC.

J is TRBJ1-5 and V is TRBV28; 7 bases map to TRBD1. The CDR3 sequence is 15 residues long. Germline values: CDR1 MDHEN, CDR2 SYDVKM. V lost 7 bases, J lost 0 bases, and 6 bases stayed unmatched. CDR3 residues: CASTYRGLSNQPQHF. In DNA, the CDR3 is TGTGCCAGCACCTACAGGGGACTTAGCAATCAGCCCCAGCATTTT.

The rearrangement joins TRBV5-1 to TRBJ2-7; no firm D call. The V end lost 1 base, the J end lost 6 bases, and 17 bases lay between the germline ends. CDR1 SGHRS and CDR2 YFSETQ come from the germline V gene. The CDR3 runs to 15 residues. The DNA for the CDR3 is TGCGCCAGCAGCTTGTTTGGCCAACGACCAAGCGAGCAGTACTTC. It yields the protein CASSLFGQRPSEQYF.

This clone was observed once. The rearrangement joins TRBV21-1 to TRBJ1-3; the D segment call TRBD1 is taken from the table without a DNA check. TRBV21-1 is deemed a pseudogene. CDR3 length: 19 amino acids. The CDR3 here is CASSKRDGTVHLSGNTIYF. CDR3 in DNA: TGTGCCAGCAGCAAAAGGGACGGGACAGTCCACCTCTCTGGAAACACCATATATTTT.

The V gene is TRBV10-3, the J gene TRBJ2-7; D unresolved. The CDR3 has 13 amino acids. CDR1 and CDR2 from the germline V gene are ENHRY and SYGVKD. Trimming left V 0 bases short and J 5 bases short, with 8 bases between. The CDR3 nucleotides read TGTGCCATCAGTGAGTCGATCTTCCACGAGCAGTACTTC. Its protein product is CAISESIFHEQYF.

The CDR3 protein is CASRPLTGNTGELFF. DNA of the CDR3: TGTGCCAGCCGCCCCCTGACAGGGAACACCGGGGAGCTGTTTTTT. This chain links TRBV6-1 with TRBJ2-2; TRBD1 might be the D (6 bases). The CDR3 is 15 residues long. V dropped 8 bases and J dropped 1 base, with 14 bases sitting between them. Germline loops: CDR1 MNHNS, CDR2 SASEGT.

A note on this clone: Since a far larger clone is one base different, this is likely a read error. The CDR3 here is CASSAVGLPDGEDWTGKLFF. Written as DNA, the CDR3 is TGTGCCAGCAGCGCTGTTGGTCTACCGGACGGGGAGGATTGGACCGGGAAGCTGTTTTTT. This sequence joins TRBV2 and TRBJ2-2, with D possibly being TRBD2 (6 bases). The germline V gene encodes CDR1 SNHLY and CDR2 FYNNEI. CDR3 length: 20 amino acids.

Regarding this clone: A read error is the likely source, as a far larger clone sits one nucleotide away. In this CDR3 the conserved last residue, phenylalanine or tryptophan, is missing, so a read error is likely. The CDR3 coding sequence is TGTGCCAGCAAACCAGGGGGGCCCCGGTCCGGCTATGGCTACACCTCC. Amino acid sequence: CASKPGGPRSGYGYTS. This chain links TRBV25-1 with TRBJ1-2, with 7 bases fitting TRBD1. Trimming cost V 7 bases and J 4 bases; bases outside gene matches: 15. Per the germline V gene, CDR1 is MGHDK and CDR2 is SYGVNS. This CDR3 is built from 16 residues.

This clone occurred a few times. This chain uses TRBV4-1 with TRBJ2-7; 8 bases map to TRBD2. The germline V gene encodes CDR1 MGHRA and CDR2 YSYEKL. This CDR3 spans 17 amino acids. The V and J ends lost 1 base and 4 bases, in that order; junction bases with no gene match: 12. CDR3 in DNA: TGCGCCAGCAGCCAAGGTACCCCCCTTAGCGGGACTTACGAGCAGTACTTC. It translates to CASSQGTPLSGTYEQYF.

This clone has just a few counts. The chain uses TRBV5-1 and TRBJ2-5; 7 nucleotides line up with TRBD1. The ends lost 0 bases at V and 3 bases at J; junction bases unmatched: 5. The germline gives CDR1 SGHRS, CDR2 YFSETQ. This CDR3 is 15 amino acids long. The CDR3 nucleotides read TGCGCCAGCAGCTTGGCAGGGGGTGCAAAAGAGACCCAGTACTTC. Protein: CASSLAGGAKETQYF.

The chain is built from TRBV5-4 and TRBJ2-7; D remains ambiguous. In germline, CDR1 is SGHNT, CDR2 YYREEE (reference sequence). Trimming took 0 bases from V and 4 from J, leaving 11 bases between them. The CDR3 contains 14 residues. The CDR3, as DNA: TGTGCCAGCAGCTTGGATGACAACCCTTACGAGCAGTACTTC. This codes for CASSLDDNPYEQYF.

This clone has just a few counts. The chain uses TRBV1 and TRBJ2-1; TRBD1 is the table's D call, not checked against the DNA. TRBV1 is a documented pseudogene. The CDR3 totals 16 residues. CDR3 DNA: TGCACCAGCAGCCACAAAACAGGTACCTTCTACAATGAGCAGTTCTTC. Its protein is CTSSHKTGTFYNEQFF.

Notes on this clone: A read error is the likely source, as a far larger clone sits one nucleotide away. In the same sample, other DNA sequences code for this CDR3. The V call is TRBV6-1, the J call TRBJ1-2; no clear D. The V gene's germline CDR1 is MNHNS and CDR2 SASEGT. The CDR3 has 13 amino acids. As DNA, the CDR3 is TGTGCCAGTAGTGAACTGGGATACTATGGCTACACCTTC. Translating it yields CASSELGYYGYTF.

The rearrangement links TRBV7-2 to TRBJ2-7, with TRBD2 matching 9 bases. This CDR3 region has 16 residues. V lost 0 bases to trimming and J lost 2 bases; unmatched junction nucleotides: 5. Germline V lookup: CDR1 SGHTA, CDR2 FQGNSA. The DNA for the CDR3 is TGTGCCAGCAGCTTAGCGCAGGGACTAGCCACCTACGAGCAGTACTTC. This codes for CASSLAQGLATYEQYF. Full variable domain (missing parts from reference TRBV7-2 and TRBJ2-7): GAGVSQSPSNKVTEKGKDVELRCDPISGHTALYWYRQSLGQGLEFLIYFQGNSAPDKSGLPSDRFSAERTGGSVSTLTIQRTQQEDSAVYLCASSLAQGLATYEQYFGPGTRLTVT.

The rearrangement links TRBV9 to TRBJ2-3; 11 bases line up with TRBD2. Germline V gene lookup returns CDR1 SGDLS and CDR2 YYNGEE. The CDR3 has 14 amino acids. V was clipped by 5 bases and J by 5 bases; unmatched bases: 4. CDR3 DNA: TGTGCCAGCAGTTTACTAGCGGGAGAAGATACGCAGTATTTT. It codes for CASSLLAGEDTQYF.

About this clone: It is likely a read error: a sequence one base away is far more abundant. The chain links TRBV10-2 to TRBJ2-5; D possibly corresponds to TRBD2 (5 bases). This CDR3 comprises 15 residues. Per the germline V gene, CDR1 is WSHSY and CDR2 is SAAADI. The CDR3 DNA reads as TGCGCCATCAGTGAGTCCCGGGGTGGTCGAGAGACCCAGTACTTC. This encodes CAISESRGGRETQYF.

A word on this clone: The likely explanation is a read error, given a far larger clone one base away. At the DNA level, this CDR3 is encoded by other sequences in the same sample as well. The chain is built from TRBV18 and TRBJ1-1; 9 positions agree with TRBD1. Germline assignment: CDR1 KGHSH and CDR2 LQKENI. The CDR3 is 13 residues long. The CDR3 protein is CASSPGQGTEAFF. CDR3 sequence (DNA): TGTGCCAGCTCACCGGGACAGGGCACTGAAGCCTTCTTT.

The CDR3 protein is CASSLYPTGLAGYNEQFF. In DNA, the CDR3 is TGTGCCAGCAGCTTATACCCTACGGGACTAGCGGGGTACAATGAGCAGTTCTTC. The chain joins TRBV7-3 to TRBJ2-1; 13 bases are a match to TRBD2. The V and J ends lost 2 bases and 4 bases, in that order; junction bases with no gene match: 8. Germline CDR1 SGHTA, CDR2 FQGTGA. The CDR3 spans 18 residues.

Worth noting for this clone: A far bigger clonotype differs at one base, so this is likely a read error. Different DNA sequences within this sample yield the same CDR3. V and J are TRBV15 and TRBJ1-4; D may be TRBD1 (5 bases). The CDR3 runs 13 residues. Per the germline V gene, CDR1 is LNHNV and CDR2 is YYDKDF (reference sequence). Here the CDR3 reads CATTQGTNEKLFF. As DNA, the CDR3 is TGTGCCACCACCCAAGGGACTAATGAAAAGCTGTTTTTT.

This clone showed up just a few times. This sequence joins TRBV28 and TRBJ1-5; D gene uncertain. Trimming cost V 7 bases and J 1 base, with 8 bases left between them. Looked up from germline, CDR1 is MDHEN and CDR2 is SYDVKM. CDR3 length equals 13 residues. In nucleotides, the CDR3 is TGTGCCAGCAAGGGCCCAAGCAATCAGCCCCAGCATTTT. Its protein is CASKGPSNQPQHF. Together with reference TRBV28 and TRBJ1-5, the CDR3 gives the full variable domain: DVKVTQSSRYLVKRTGEKVFLECVQDMDHENMFWYRQDPGLGLRLIYFSYDVKMKEKGDIPEGYSVSREKKERFSLILESASTNQTSMYLCASKGPSNQPQHFGDGTRLSIL.

Regarding this clone: Other DNA sequences from this sample encode an identical CDR3 as well. The chain is built from TRBV30 and TRBJ2-7; D ambiguous. CDR3 size: 11 residues. V was pared by 1 base and J by 4 bases, with 5 bases between. Germline-derived CDR1 and CDR2 are GTSNPN and SVGIG (reference sequence). Written as DNA, the CDR3 is TGTGCCTGGAGTGGCGGATACGAGCAGTACTTC. It yields the protein CAWSGGYEQYF.

The chain links TRBV19 to TRBJ2-3, with D tentatively TRBD2 (6 bases). Between the trimmed V and J ends, which lost 1 base and 3 bases, there was a span of 14 bases. From germline, CDR1 is LNHDA and CDR2 SQIVND (reference sequence). The CDR3 runs to 16 residues. The CDR3, as DNA: TGTGCCAGTAGTATAGTGGGGACTGAAGATACAGATACGCAGTATTTT. Amino acids: CASSIVGTEDTDTQYF.

The rearrangement uses TRBV7-8 and TRBJ1-4, with a possible D match to TRBD1 (5 bases). The CDR3 covers 15 residues. CDR1 SGHVS and CDR2 FQNEAQ come from the germline V gene. The ends were cut back, 7 bases at V and 2 bases at J, with 14 bases in the middle. The CDR3 loop is CASTPGGATNEKLFF. The CDR3 coding sequence is TGTGCCAGCACCCCCGGAGGGGCCACTAATGAAAAACTGTTTTTT.

The rearrangement joins TRBV2 to TRBJ1-5; D is unresolved. Germline V gene lookup returns CDR1 SNHLY and CDR2 FYNNEI. This CDR3 is 13 amino acids long. Trimming cost V 7 bases and J 0 bases, with 7 bases left between them. The DNA of the CDR3 is TGTGCCAGCAAAGGGTATAGCAATCAGCCCCAGCATTTT. Translating it yields CASKGYSNQPQHF.

V is TRBV5-4 and J is TRBJ2-1, with D unresolved. From germline, CDR1 is SGHNT and CDR2 YYREEE (reference sequence). V was shortened by 0 bases and J by 5 bases, with 3 bases between the two germline ends. CDR3 size: 12 residues. Here the CDR3 reads CASSLADNEQFF. The CDR3, as DNA: TGTGCCAGCAGCTTGGCCGACAATGAGCAGTTCTTC. The whole variable domain, filled in from reference TRBV5-4 and TRBJ2-1, reads ETGVTQSPTHLIKTRGQQVTLRCSSQSGHNTVSWYQQALGQGPQFIFQYYREEENGRGNFPPRFSGLQFPNYSSELNVNALELDDSALYLCASSLADNEQFFGPGTRLTVL.